This T cell receptor beta chain emerged from a study of patients and donors after allogeneic stem cell transplantation. TCRdb re-analysed the RT-PCR reads in MiXCR, keeping a single row per CDR3 protein. The data hold 80,000 to 90,000 distinct CDR3 sequences, with around 48% observed a single time. The length of the CDR3 is 15 residues. From germline, CDR1 is SGDLS and CDR2 YYNGEE. The V end was cut by 0 bases, the J end by 3 bases, with 12 bases between. The material sequenced was blood, either unsorted or a sorted T cell fraction (not recorded which). The V call is TRBV9, the J call TRBJ1-2; the D is unclear. This receptor was taken from a human donor who was either an allogeneic HSCT recipient or a stem cell or donor lymphocyte infusion donor (not recorded which). It is not recorded whose cells these are; they may come from a transplant donor. The CDR3 coding sequence is TGTGCCAGCAGCGTAGGGACGGAACCTTACTATGGCTACACCTTC. Protein sequence: CASSVGTEPYYGYTF.